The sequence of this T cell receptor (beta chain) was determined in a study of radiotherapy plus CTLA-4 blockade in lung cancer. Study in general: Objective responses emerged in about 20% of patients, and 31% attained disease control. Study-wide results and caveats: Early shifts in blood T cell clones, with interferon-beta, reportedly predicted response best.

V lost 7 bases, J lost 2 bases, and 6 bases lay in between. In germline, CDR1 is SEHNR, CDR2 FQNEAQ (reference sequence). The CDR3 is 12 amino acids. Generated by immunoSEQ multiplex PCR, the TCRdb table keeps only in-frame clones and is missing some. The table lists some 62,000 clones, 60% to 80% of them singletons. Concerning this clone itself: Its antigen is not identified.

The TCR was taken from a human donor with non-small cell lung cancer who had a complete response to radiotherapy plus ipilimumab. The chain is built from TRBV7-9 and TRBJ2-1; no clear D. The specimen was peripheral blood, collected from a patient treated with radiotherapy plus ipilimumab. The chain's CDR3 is CASNPTYNEQFF. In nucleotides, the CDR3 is TGTGCCAGCAATCCAACCTACAATGAGCAGTTCTTC.